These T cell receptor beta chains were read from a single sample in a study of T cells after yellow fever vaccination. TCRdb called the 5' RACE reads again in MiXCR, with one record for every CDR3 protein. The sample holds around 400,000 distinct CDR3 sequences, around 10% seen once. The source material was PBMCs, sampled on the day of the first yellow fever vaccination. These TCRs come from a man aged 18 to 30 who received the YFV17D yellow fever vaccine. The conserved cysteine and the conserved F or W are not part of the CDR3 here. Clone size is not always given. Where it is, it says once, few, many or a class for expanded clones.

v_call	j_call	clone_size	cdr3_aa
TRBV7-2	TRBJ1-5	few	ASSLSPQH
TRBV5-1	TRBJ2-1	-	ASRVGLADNEQF
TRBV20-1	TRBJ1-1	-	SAMNTEAF
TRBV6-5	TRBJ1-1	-	ASSYGERGYTEAF
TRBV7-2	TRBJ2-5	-	ASSGTSGETQY
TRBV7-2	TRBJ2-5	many	ASSSGLAGETQY
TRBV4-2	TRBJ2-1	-	ASSQADRDRTYNEQF
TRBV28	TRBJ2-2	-	ASSSGTGAYTGELF
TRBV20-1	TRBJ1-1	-	SALAAPMNTEAF
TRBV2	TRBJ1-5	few	ASSDTEEQLNQPQH
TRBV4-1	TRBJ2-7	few	ASSGGNRYEQY
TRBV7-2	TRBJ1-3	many	ASSPGRSSGNTIY
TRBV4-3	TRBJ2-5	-	ASSQQIGAETQY
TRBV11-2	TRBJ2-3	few	ASAQRGALLDTQY
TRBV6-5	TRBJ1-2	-	ASSYSYQGGYT
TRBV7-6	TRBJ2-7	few	ASSSGPPREQY
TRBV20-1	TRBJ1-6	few	SAFPEDRVSGSPLH
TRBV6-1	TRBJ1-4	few	ASRRRGGSNEKLF
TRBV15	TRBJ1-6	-	ATSRVGTNSPLH
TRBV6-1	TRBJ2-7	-	ASSLTGRYEQY
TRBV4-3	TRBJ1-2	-	ASSPGATASYGYT
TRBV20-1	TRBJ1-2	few	SASARGYYGYT
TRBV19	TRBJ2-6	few	ASSIERRSGANVLT